Below, 3 T cell receptor beta chains from the same sample are listed, as sequenced in a study of OX40 agonist ivuxolimab in advanced cancers. Sequencing used immunoSEQ multiplex PCR; TCRdb keeps in-frame clones, though not all of them. Of tens of thousands of clones in the sample, more than 75% were seen once. The sample here was CD4+ or CD8+ T cells sorted from blood, taken in a trial of the OX40 agonist ivuxolimab. These receptors originate from an adult with an advanced solid tumor such as melanoma, head and neck, liver or kidney cancer.

The chain is built from TRBV19 and TRBJ1-2; D is unclear. Germline V gene data show CDR1 as LNHDA and CDR2 as SQIVND (reference sequence). Trimming cost V 7 bases and J 13 bases, with 19 bases left between them. This CDR3 is built from 12 residues. CDR3 in amino acids: CASTHDDGVGTF. CDR3 nucleotides: TGTGCCAGTACACACGACGACGGGGTGGGCACCTTC.

The chain joins TRBV5-1 to TRBJ1-1; D is perhaps TRBD1 (6 bases). Germline CDR1 and CDR2: SGHRS and YFSETQ. The CDR3 totals 16 residues. The germline V and J ends were trimmed by 0 bases and 4 bases, with 16 bases remaining between them. The CDR3 is CASSLAQGRIGTEAFF. The CDR3, as DNA: TGCGCCAGCAGCTTGGCACAGGGTCGCATTGGCACTGAAGCTTTCTTT.

The chain recombines TRBV11-3 with TRBJ2-1; 9 bases line up with TRBD1. Germline loops: CDR1 SGHNT, CDR2 YENEEA. CDR3 length: 14 residues. V dropped 5 bases and J dropped 4; count of bases not matched to a gene: 3. The DNA of the CDR3 is TGTGCCAGCAGCCCGACAGGGGGATACAATGAGCAGTTCTTC. This translates into CASSPTGGYNEQFF. The full variable domain, with the rest looked up from reference TRBV11-3 and TRBJ2-1, is EAGVVQSPRYKIIEKKQPVAFWCNPISGHNTLYWYLQNLGQGPELLIRYENEEAVDDSQLPKDRFSAERLKGVDSTLKIQPAELGDSAVYLCASSPTGGYNEQFFGPGTRLTVL.